The clone carrying this TCR beta chain was detected only a few times. No antigen is known for it. This entry belongs to a study of T cell repertoires in cytomegalovirus infection. Study details: Used in the study were CMV epitopes, some recently identified and HLA-C-restricted, others well-studied and HLA-B-restricted. In public TCR beta signatures, there were indications of both CMV infection and matching HLA type.

The CDR3 covers 18 residues. The J segment lost 5 bases and the V segment lost 5 bases, leaving 11 bases of the junction unmatched. CDR1 is SNHLY, CDR2 FYNNEI, per germline. A single record per CDR3 protein comes from TCRdb applying MiXCR to the reads. The table lists fewer than 950,000 distinct CDR3 sequences, around a third of them singletons. The study, taken as a whole, reports: Identification of carriers of CMV plus the relevant HLA was performed using cumulative public TCR beta family frequency. In two of eight donors, the top clonotype was HLA-C-restricted CMV-specific.

The TCR originated in a human donor in good health (CMV status not recorded). Some clones in this sample may be carry-over from other donors' samples. The chain recombines TRBV2 with TRBJ2-1; 14 bases align to TRBD2. The sequencing used cultured CD8+ T cells from PBMCs, collected from culture after CMV antigen stimulation. CDR3 DNA: TGTGCCAGCAGTCTCCGACTAGCGGGGGGGCTTAGGAACAATGAGCAGTTCTTC. It yields the protein CASSLRLAGGLRNNEQFF. Drawing the rest from reference TRBV2 and TRBJ2-1, the complete variable domain is EPEVTQTPSHQVTQMGQEVILRCVPISNHLYFYWYRQILGQKVEFLVSFYNNEISEKSEIFDDQFSVERPDGSNFTLKIRSTKLEDSAMYFCASSLRLAGGLRNNEQFFGPGTRLTVL.